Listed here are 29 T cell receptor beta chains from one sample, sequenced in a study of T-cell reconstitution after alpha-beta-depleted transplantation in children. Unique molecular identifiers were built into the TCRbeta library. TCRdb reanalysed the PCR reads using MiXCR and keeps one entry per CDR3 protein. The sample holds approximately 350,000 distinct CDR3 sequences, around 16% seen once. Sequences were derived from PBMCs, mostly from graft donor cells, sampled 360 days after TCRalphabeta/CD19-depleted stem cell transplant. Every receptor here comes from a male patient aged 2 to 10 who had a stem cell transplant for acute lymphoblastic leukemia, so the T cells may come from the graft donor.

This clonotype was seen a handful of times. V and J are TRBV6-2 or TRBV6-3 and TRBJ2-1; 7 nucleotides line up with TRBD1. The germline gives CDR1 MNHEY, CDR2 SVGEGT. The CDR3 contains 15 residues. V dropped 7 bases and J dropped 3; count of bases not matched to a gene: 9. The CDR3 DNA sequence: TGTGCCAGCACCCAAGACAGGGCACTCTACAATGAGCAGTTCTTC. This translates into CASTQDRALYNEQFF.

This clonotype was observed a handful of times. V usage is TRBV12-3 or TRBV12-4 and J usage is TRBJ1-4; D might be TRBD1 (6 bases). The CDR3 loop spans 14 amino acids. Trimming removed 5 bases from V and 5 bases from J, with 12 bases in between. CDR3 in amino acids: CASSPGGPNEKLFF. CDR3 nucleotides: TGTGCCAGCAGTCCTGGGGGGCCCAATGAAAAACTGTTTTTT.

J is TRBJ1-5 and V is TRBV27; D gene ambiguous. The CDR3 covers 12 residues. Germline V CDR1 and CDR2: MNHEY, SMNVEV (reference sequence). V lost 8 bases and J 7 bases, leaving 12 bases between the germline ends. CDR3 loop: CASGTAGQPQHF. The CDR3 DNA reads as TGTGCCAGCGGCACCGCCGGCCAGCCCCAGCATTTT.

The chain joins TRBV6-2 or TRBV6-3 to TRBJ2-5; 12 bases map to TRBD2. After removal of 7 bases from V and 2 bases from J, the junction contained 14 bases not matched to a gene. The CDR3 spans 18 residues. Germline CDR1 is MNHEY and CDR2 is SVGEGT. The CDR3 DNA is TGTGCCAGCACTCCTAGCGGGAGGGCCAGAATTGGGCAAGAGACCCAGTACTTC. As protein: CASTPSGRARIGQETQYF.

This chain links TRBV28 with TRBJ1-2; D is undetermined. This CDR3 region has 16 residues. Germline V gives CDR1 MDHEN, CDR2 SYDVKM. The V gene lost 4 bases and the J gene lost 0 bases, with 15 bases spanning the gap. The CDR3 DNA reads TGTGCCAGCAGTTCCCTCGTTGGGGAAACTAACTATGGCTACACCTTC. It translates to CASSSLVGETNYGYTF.

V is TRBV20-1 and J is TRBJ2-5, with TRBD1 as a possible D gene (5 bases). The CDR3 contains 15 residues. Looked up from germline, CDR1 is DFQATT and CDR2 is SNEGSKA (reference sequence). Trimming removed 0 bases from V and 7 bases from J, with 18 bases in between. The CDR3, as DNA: TGCAGTGCTAGAGATCTCCAGTTAACCCAGGGGACCCAGTACTTC. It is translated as CSARDLQLTQGTQYF.

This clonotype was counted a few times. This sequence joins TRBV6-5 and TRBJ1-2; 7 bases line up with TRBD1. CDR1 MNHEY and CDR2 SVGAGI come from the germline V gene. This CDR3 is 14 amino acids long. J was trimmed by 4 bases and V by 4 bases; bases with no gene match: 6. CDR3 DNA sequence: TGTGCCAGCAGTTCAAGGGGGCGCGGCTATGGCTACACCTTC. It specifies CASSSRGRGYGYTF.

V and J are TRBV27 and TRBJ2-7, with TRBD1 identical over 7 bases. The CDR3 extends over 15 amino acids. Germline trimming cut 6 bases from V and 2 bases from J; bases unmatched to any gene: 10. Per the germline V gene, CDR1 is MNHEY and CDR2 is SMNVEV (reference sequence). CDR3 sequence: CASRPRRGLTYEQYF. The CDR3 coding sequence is TGTGCCAGCAGGCCTCGAAGGGGGCTGACCTACGAGCAGTACTTC.

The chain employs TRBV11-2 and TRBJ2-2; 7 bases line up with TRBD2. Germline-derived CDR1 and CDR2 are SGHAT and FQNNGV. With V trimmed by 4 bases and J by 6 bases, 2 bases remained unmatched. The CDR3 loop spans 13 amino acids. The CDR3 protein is CASSYLAAGELFF. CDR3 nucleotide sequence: TGTGCCAGCAGCTATCTAGCGGCCGGGGAGCTGTTTTTT.

In nucleotides, the CDR3 is TGTGCCAGCAGTTTTCCCAGGGGGCAAAGGGGAAACGAGCAGTACTTC. Translating it yields CASSFPRGQRGNEQYF. V is TRBV28 and J is TRBJ2-7; 8 positions agree with TRBD1. The CDR3 extends over 16 amino acids. J gave up 5 bases and V 3 bases, and 12 bases lay outside the gene matches. Germline loops: CDR1 MDHEN, CDR2 SYDVKM.

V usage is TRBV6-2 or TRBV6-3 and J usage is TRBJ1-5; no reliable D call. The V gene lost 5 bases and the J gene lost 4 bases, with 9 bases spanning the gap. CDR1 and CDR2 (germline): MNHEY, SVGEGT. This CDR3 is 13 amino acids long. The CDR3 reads CASSLPGNQPQHF. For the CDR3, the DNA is TGTGCCAGCAGTCTACCGGGAAATCAGCCCCAGCATTTT.

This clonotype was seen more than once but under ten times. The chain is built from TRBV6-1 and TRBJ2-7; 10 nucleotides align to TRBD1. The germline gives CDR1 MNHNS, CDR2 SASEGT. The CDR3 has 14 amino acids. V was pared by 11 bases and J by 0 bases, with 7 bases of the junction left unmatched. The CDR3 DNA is TGTGCCTCCCGGGACAGGGGACCCTCCTACGAGCAGTACTTC. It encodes CASRDRGPSYEQYF.

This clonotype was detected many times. As DNA, the CDR3 is TGTGCCAGCTCACCACCGCAGAAATACAATGAGCAGTTCTTC. Translated: CASSPPQKYNEQFF. The gene calls are TRBV18 and TRBJ2-1; D not certain. The germline CDR1 and CDR2 sequences are KGHSH and LQKENI. The CDR3 has 14 residues. V was cut by 0 bases and J by 4 bases, with 7 bases left in between.

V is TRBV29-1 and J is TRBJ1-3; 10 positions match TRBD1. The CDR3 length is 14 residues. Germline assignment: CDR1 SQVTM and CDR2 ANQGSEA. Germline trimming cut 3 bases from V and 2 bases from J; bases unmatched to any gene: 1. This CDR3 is CSVDGTGAGNTIYF. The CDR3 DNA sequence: TGCAGCGTTGATGGGACAGGGGCTGGAAACACCATATATTTT.

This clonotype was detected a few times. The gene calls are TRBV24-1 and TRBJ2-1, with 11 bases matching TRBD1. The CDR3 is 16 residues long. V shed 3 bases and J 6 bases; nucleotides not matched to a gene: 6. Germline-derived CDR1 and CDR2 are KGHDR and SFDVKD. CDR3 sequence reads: CATSDPGQGAGNEQFF. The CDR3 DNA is TGTGCCACCAGTGATCCTGGACAGGGGGCTGGCAATGAGCAGTTCTTC.

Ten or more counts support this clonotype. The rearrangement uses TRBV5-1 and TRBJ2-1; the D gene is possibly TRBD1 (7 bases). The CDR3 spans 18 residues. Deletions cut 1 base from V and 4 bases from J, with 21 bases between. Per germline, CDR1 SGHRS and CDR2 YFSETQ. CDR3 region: CASSLPDGLAGGYNEQFF. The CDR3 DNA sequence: TGCGCCAGCAGCTTGCCCGATGGGCTAGCAGGGGGGTACAATGAGCAGTTCTTC.

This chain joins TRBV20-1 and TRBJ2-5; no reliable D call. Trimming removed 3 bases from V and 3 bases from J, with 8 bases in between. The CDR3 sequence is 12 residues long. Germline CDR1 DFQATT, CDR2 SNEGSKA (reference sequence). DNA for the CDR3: TGCAGTGCTAGTTTCTTTGAAGAGACCCAGTACTTC. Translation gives CSASFFEETQYF.

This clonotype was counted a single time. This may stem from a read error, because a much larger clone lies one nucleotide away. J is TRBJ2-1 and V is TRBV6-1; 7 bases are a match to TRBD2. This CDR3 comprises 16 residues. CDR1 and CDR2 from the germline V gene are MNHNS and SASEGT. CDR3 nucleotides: TGTGCCACCAGTCGGAGGGAGGGCCCCAACTACAATGAGCAGTTCTTC. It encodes CATSRREGPNYNEQFF.

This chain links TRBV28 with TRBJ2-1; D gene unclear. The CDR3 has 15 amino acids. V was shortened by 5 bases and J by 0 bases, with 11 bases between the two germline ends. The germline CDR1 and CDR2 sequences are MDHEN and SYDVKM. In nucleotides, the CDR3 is TGTGCCAGCAGTACCGCCAGCCACTCCTACAATGAGCAGTTCTTC. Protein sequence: CASSTASHSYNEQFF.

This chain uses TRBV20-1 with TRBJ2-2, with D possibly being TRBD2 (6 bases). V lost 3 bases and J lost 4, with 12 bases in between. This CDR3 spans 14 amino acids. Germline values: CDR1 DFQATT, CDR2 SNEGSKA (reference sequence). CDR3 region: CSASRGRGTGELFF. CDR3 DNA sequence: TGCAGTGCTAGTCGGGGGAGAGGCACCGGGGAGCTGTTTTTT.

The CDR3 loop is CASSLFRLAEDTQYF. Here the CDR3 DNA reads TGTGCCAGCAGCTTATTCCGACTAGCCGAAGATACGCAGTATTTT. The chain is built from TRBV7-6 and TRBJ2-3; 7 bases align to TRBD2. The trim removed 2 bases at V and 5 bases at J, leaving 7 bases unmatched. The CDR3 length is 15 residues. Germline assignment: CDR1 SGHVS and CDR2 FNYEAQ. Supplemented by reference TRBV7-6 and TRBJ2-3, the full variable domain reads GAGVSQSPRYKVTKRGQDVALRCDPISGHVSLYWYRQALGQGPEFLTYFNYEAQQDKSGLPNDRFSAERPEGSISTLTIQRTEQRDSAMYRCASSLFRLAEDTQYFGPGTRLTVL.

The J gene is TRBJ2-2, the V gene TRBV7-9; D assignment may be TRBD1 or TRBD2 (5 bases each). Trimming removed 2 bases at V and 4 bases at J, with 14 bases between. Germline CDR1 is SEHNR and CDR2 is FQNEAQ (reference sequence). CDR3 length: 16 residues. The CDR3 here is CASSLWTGTTTGELFF. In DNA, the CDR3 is TGTGCCAGCAGCTTATGGACCGGGACCACCACCGGGGAGCTGTTTTTT.

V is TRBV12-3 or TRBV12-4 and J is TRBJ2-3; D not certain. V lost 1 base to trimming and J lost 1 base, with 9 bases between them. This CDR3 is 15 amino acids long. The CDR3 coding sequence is TGTGCCAGCAGTTTAGGGTCAATCCGCACAGATACGCAGTATTTT. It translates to CASSLGSIRTDTQYF.

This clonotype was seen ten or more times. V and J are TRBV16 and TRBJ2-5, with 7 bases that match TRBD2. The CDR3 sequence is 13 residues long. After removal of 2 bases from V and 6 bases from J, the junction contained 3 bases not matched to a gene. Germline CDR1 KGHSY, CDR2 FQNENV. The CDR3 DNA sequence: TGTGCCAGCAGCCAAGGACTAGAACAGACCCAGTACTTC. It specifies CASSQGLEQTQYF. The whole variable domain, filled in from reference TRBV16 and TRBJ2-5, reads GEEVAQTPKHLVRGEGQKAKLYCAPIKGHSYVFWYQQVLKNEFKFLISFQNENVFDETGMPKERFSAKCLPNSPCSLEIQATKLEDSAVYFCASSQGLEQTQYFGPGTRLLVL.

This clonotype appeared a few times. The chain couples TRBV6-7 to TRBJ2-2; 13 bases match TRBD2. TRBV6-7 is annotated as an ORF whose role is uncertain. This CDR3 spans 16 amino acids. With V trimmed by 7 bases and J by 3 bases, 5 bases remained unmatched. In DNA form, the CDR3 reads TGTGCCAGCATCCCACTAGCGGGAGGGCACACCGGGGAGCTGTTTTTT. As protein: CASIPLAGGHTGELFF.

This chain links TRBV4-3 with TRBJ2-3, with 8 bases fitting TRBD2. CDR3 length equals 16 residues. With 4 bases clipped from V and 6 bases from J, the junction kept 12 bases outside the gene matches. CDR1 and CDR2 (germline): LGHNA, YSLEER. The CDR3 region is CASSRGTRGFGDTQYF. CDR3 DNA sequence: TGCGCCAGCAGCCGCGGGACTAGGGGTTTCGGTGATACGCAGTATTTT.

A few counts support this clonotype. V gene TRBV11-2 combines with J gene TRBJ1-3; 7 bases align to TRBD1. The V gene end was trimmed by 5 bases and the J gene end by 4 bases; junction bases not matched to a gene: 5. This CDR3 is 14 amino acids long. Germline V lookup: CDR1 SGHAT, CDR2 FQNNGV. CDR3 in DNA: TGTGCCAGCAGCAGGGGGCCGGGAGGAAACACCATATATTTT. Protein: CASSRGPGGNTIYF.

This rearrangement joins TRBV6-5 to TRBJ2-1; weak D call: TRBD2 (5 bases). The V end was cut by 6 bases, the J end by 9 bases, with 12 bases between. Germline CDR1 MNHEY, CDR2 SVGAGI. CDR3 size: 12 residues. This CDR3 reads CASRAGGGEQFF. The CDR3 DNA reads TGTGCCAGCAGAGCAGGAGGAGGTGAGCAGTTCTTC.

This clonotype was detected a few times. The CDR3 DNA sequence: TGCAGTGCTAGATTGCGTGAGACCCAGTACTTC. This translates into CSARLRETQYF. The rearrangement uses TRBV20-1 and TRBJ2-5, with D unresolved. Trimming removed 2 bases from V and 5 bases from J, with 6 bases in between. Germline V lookup: CDR1 DFQATT, CDR2 SNEGSKA (reference sequence). This CDR3 has 11 residues.